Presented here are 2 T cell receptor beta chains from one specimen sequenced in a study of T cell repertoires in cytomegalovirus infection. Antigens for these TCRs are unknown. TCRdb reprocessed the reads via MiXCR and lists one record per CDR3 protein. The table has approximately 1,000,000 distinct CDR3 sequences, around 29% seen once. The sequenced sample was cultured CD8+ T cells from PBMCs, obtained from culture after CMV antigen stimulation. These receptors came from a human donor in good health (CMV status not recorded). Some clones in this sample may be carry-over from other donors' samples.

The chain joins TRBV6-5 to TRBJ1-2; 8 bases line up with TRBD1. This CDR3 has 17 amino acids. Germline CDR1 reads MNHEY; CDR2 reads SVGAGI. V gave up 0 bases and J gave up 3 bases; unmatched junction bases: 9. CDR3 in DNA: TGTGCCAGCAGTTACTCTGGACAGGGCCTCCCAGACTATGGCTACACCTTC. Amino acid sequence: CASSYSGQGLPDYGYTF.

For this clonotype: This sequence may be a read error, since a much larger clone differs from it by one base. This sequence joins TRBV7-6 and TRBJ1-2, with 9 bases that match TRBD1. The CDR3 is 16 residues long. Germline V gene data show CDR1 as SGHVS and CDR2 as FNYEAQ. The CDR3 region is CASSFVGDREGHGCTF. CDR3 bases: TGTGCCAGCAGCTTCGTCGGGGACAGGGAGGGTCATGGCTGCACCTTC.